This T cell receptor beta chain was identified in a study of blood T cell repertoires in COVID-19. Study summary: Acute and convalescent COVID-19 samples came from the United States, Italy and Spain. In each case, the material was cDNA or gDNA derived from T cells, B-cell-depleted T cells, or PBMCs.

Looked up from germline, CDR1 is SGHKS and CDR2 is YYEKEE (reference sequence). Trimming removed 0 bases from V and 8 bases from J, with 14 bases in between. This CDR3 region has 15 residues. Authors' data handling: Estimated nucleated cell counts came from reference gene primer amplification. The table came from immunoSEQ multiplex PCR; TCRdb's copy has only in-frame clones and leaves some out. Clonal size and the V and J genes are those of that table, whereas D and trimming came from the DNA. The sample contains under 150,000 clones, about nine tenths of which appear only once. The sequenced sample was peripheral blood. The TCR was taken from a human donor with active COVID-19. The donor label of this sample is uncertain. The V and J genes are TRBV5-5 and TRBJ1-4, with D possibly being TRBD1 (5 bases). The CDR3 here is CASSLVFQGAEKLFF. In DNA form, the CDR3 reads TGTGCCAGCAGCTTGGTGTTCCAGGGCGCGGAAAAACTGTTTTTT.